This T cell receptor (beta chain) stems from a study of blood T cell repertoires in COVID-19 (dated by TCRdb to the early 2020s). Background on the whole study: Collaborator samples came from the United States, Italy and Spain and covered acute and convalescent phases of COVID-19. Samples were obtained from the ongoing ImmuneRACE study (first 160 participants) and from 1,000 to 1,500 subjects provided by 6 global collaborators. A de-identified subject ID, COVID-19 status, age in years and sex were almost always included in the sample metadata. The prospective study material was composed of cDNA or gDNA derived from T cells, B-cell-depleted T cells, or PBMCs. A freely available public database, intended as a resource for researchers studying the immune response to SARS-CoV-2, is where the repertoires were released. Where HLA class I and class II types were available, the types were taken from metadata supplied by the sample provider, not from assay-based typing. Subjects who had been exposed to COVID-19, were actively infected with it, or had recovered from it provided the deeply sampled blood TCRbeta repertoires that made up the dataset. The full study reports these points: How much clinical and demographic metadata was included differed by source and by participant, and the metadata was provided uncurated.

Each collaborating institution followed its own protocols to collect whole blood in K2EDTA tubes. Collaborator samples were shipped for TCRbeta analysis as frozen whole blood, isolated PBMCs, or DNA extracted from either sample type. Counted from cysteine to phenylalanine, this CDR3 has 14 amino acids. The CDR3 DNA has 42 bases and is translated from base 1. V is pruned by 5 bases and J by 4 bases, leaving 7 bases of the junction without a gene match. CDR1 is given as SGHTA and CDR2 as FQGNSA, both from the germline V gene. The immunoSEQ Assay, a bias-controlled multiplex PCR, was used to amplify TCRbeta CDR3 regions from genomic DNA. In the source study's methods: The number of nucleated cells in each sample was estimated from the amplification of reference gene primers within the assay. Sequence reads were collapsed and filtered to measure the absolute abundance of every unique TCRbeta CDR3 rearrangement. For each sample, productive Simpson clonality was calculated by taking the square root of Simpson's diversity index across productive rearrangements. Not all clones reach the TCRdb copy of this immuneACCESS table, which keeps in-frame sequences only. Checked studies attribute under half of the gap to unresolved V genes and leave the rest unexplained. For V, J and clone size, that table is used; D and trimming come from the DNA. Within this sample are about 130,000 clones, with 77% of them counted one time only. Around a fifth of the sample is taken by the ten largest.

For this clone: The antigen this receptor binds is unknown. No much larger clone is present one base from it, and per-base qualities are unavailable.

The sequenced sample consisted of peripheral blood. The sequence is built from TRBV7-2 and TRBJ1-2; TRBD1 lines up with 7 middle nucleotides. This receptor was obtained from an elderly man with acute or convalescent COVID-19. The DNA sequence is TGTGCCAGCAGCGTACAGGGGTTGGGCTATGGCTACACCTTC. The encoded protein is CASSVQGLGYGYTF.